The rows below give T cell receptor beta chains drawn from one sample of a study of CD8+ T cells in alopecia areata. Here immunoSEQ multiplex PCR was the method, and the copy in TCRdb shows in-frame clones only, minus some. The sample has about 42,000 clones, approximately 92% seen once; the top ten hold about 19%. This specimen was CD8+ T cells sorted from blood, taken at week 24, from a patient treated with tofacitinib. These receptor sequences come from a human donor with alopecia areata. Each CDR3 is given without its conserved first and last residue.

J,V,CDR3
TRBJ2-3,TRBV30,AWSWFEGTDTQY
TRBJ2-7,TRBV27,ASSNWGGLTYEQY
TRBJ2-2,TRBV25-1,ASSDPGTGRTGELF
TRBJ2-5,TRBV7-8,ASSLNRDTQETQY
TRBJ2-1,TRBV18,ASSPPENEQF
TRBJ2-1,TRBV7-6,ASSLEPPDAKVRNEQF
TRBJ2-1,TRBV28,ASSRGYNEQF
TRBJ2-6,TRBV15,VTSRDSGANVLT
TRBJ2-1,TRBV4-2,ASSQVWDQTEGEEQF
TRBJ1-5,TRBV28,ASCKPYGQPQH
TRBJ1-1,TRBV30,AWSTGGTEAF
TRBJ1-2,TRBV28,ASRATGGGYT
TRBJ2-2,TRBV4-1,ASSQVLQGGKFPGELF
TRBJ2-3,TRBV28,ASSHTGTDTDTRY
TRBJ2-2,TRBV7-9,ASISEDTGELF
TRBJ2-3,TRBV29-1,SVEDQGVADTQY
TRBJ2-7,TRBV27,ASSSDRVYEQY
TRBJ2-5,TRBV2,ATAEDTRTGETQY
TRBJ2-3,TRBV7-8,ASSLALGPGGTDTQY
TRBJ2-7,TRBV4-1,ASSQGAMVSYEQY
NA,TRBV27,ASSPRDSRQKYEQY
TRBJ2-2,TRBV6-1,ASSDDAGYTGELF
TRBJ1-2,TRBV27,ASGDGGTGYGYT
TRBJ1-2,TRBV7-2,ASSLTRISSYGYT
TRBJ1-5,TRBV21-1,ASSKDRAEHNQPQH
TRBJ2-2,TRBV6-5,ASSYSSGDTGELF
TRBJ2-5,TRBV4-1,ASSPGLAGKETQY
TRBJ2-1,TRBV4-2,ASSQESALVSYNEQF
TRBJ2-7,TRBV7-8,ASSLWRSSEEQY
TRBJ2-6,TRBV19,ASSIPGAVLT
TRBJ2-7,TRBV29-1,SVDPGTGGTYEQY
TRBJ1-2,TRBV7-8,ASSLGTREGYT
TRBJ2-3,TRBV30,AWSVGGGTDTQY
TRBJ2-7,TRBV30,AWSVSGDHEQY
TRBJ2-7,TRBV6-5,ASSYAAATYEQY
TRBJ1-5,TRBV27,ASSLQGADQPQH